Detailed here is one T cell receptor beta chain. No antigen is known for it. No much larger clonotype is one base removed from it; base qualities were not supplied. Trimming removed 4 bases from V and 3 bases from J; the gene matches leave 4 bases unexplained. The germline V gene specifies SGHRS as CDR1 and YFSETQ as CDR2. Its CDR3 holds 14 amino acids, cysteine through phenylalanine. Only the CDR3 DNA stays, 42 bases, in frame from base 1. This sample is drawn from a study of control samples from healthy donors and cancer patients (dated by TCRdb to the early 2020s). The receptor library was made with the immunoSEQ multiplex PCR assay. TCRdb carries this immuneACCESS record with in-frame sequences only. Its versions omit some clonotypes, under half of them owing to an unresolved V gene in the studies checked, with the rest unexplained. In this sample the table shows about 16,000 clones, about 88% of which occur a single time. The ten largest make up 25% to 35% of the sample.

The chain is encoded by TRBV5-1 joined to TRBJ1-5; 7 central nucleotides agree with TRBD1. The sequence was obtained from a man in his sixties with head and neck cancer. The source material was PBMCs. The DNA sequence is as follows: TGCGCCAGCAGCCCGGGGACAGACAATCAGCCCCAGCATTTT. Translation gives CASSPGTDNQPQHF.